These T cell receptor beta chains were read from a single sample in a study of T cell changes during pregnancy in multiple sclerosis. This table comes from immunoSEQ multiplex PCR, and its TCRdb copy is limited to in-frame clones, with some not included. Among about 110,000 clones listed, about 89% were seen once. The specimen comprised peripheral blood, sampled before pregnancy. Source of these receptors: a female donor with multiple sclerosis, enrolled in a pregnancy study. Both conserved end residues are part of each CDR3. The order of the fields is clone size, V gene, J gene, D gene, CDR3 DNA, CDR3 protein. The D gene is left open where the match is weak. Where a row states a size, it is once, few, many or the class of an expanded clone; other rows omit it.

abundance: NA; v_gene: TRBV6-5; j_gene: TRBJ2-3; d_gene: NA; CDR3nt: TGTGCCAGCAGCCTACTAGCCGGGGTCACAGATACGCAGTATTTT; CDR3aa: CASSLLAGVTDTQYF
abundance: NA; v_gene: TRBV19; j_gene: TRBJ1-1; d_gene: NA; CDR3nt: TGTGCCAGTAGTATACTCGGGGGCACTGAAGCTTTCTTT; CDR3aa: CASSILGGTEAFF
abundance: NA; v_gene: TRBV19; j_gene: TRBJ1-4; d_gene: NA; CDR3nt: TGTGCCAGTAGTATTCGGGACACTACATCTAAGGTCCCGCTGTTTTTT; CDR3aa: CASSIRDTTSKVPLFF
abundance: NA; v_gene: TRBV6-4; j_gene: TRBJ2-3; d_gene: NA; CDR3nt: TGTGCCAGCAGTGTGTCTTTCACAGATACGCAGTATTTT; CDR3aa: CASSVSFTDTQYF
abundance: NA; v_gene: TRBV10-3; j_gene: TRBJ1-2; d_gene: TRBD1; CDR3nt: TGTGCCATCAGTGATAGTGGACAGGGATTCGGGGGCTACACCTTC; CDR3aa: CAISDSGQGFGGYTF
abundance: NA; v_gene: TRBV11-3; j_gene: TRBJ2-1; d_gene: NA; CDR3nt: TGTGCCAGCAGCTTAGGCGGAAAATACAATGAGCAGTTCTTC; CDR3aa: CASSLGGKYNEQFF
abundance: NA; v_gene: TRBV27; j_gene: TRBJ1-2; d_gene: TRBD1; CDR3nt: TGTGCCAGCAACCTCCCCCATGGGACAGGGGCGTGGGGCTACACCTTC; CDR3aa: CASNLPHGTGAWGYTF
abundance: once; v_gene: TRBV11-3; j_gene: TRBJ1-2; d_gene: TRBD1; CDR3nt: TGTGCCAGCAGCCATAGGACAGGGGATCTCTATGGCTACACCTTC; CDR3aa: CASSHRTGDLYGYTF
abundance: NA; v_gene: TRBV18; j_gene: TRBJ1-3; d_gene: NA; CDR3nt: TGTGCCAGCTCACCACCTAACAGGGCCGGAAACACCATATATTTT; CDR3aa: CASSPPNRAGNTIYF
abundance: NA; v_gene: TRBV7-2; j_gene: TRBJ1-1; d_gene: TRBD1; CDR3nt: TGTGCCAGCAGCCCTGATGGACAGGGCTTAACTGAAGCTTTCTTT; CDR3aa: CASSPDGQGLTEAFF
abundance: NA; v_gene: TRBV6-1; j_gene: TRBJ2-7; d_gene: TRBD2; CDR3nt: TGTGCCAGCATGCAACTAGCGGGCCTACCCTACGAGCAGTACTTC; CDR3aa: CASMQLAGLPYEQYF
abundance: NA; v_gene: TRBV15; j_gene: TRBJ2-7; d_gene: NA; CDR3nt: TGTGCCACCAGCAGAGAAGCTGAAGACGAGCAGTACTTC; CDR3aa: CATSREAEDEQYF
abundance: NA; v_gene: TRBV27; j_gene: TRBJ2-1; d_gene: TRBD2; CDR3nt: TGTGCCAGCAGTTTGCGCCGTGGACTAGCGGAACTCTACAATGAGCAGTTCTTC; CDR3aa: CASSLRRGLAELYNEQFF
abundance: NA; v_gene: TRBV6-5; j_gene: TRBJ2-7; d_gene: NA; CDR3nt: TGTGCCAGCAGTTACTCTGTAACTACCGCCTACGAGCAGTACTTC; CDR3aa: CASSYSVTTAYEQYF
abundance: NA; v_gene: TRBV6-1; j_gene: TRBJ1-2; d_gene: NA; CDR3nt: TGTGCCAGCAGTAGAACAGGGAAGGACTATGGCTACACCTTC; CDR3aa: CASSRTGKDYGYTF
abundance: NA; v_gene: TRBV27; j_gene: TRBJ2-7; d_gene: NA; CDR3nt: TGTGCCAGCAGTTTAGCCGGGACTCAAAATCTCCACGAGCAGTACTTC; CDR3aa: CASSLAGTQNLHEQYF
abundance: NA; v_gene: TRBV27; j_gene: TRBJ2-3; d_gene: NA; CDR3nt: TGTGCCAGCAGTTGGATAGGAGCCACAGATACGCAGTATTTT; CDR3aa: CASSWIGATDTQYF
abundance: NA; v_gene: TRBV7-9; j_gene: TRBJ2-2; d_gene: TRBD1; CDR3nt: TGTGCCAGCAGCCCTCCGGGACAGACCACCGGGGAGCTGTTTTTT; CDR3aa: CASSPPGQTTGELFF
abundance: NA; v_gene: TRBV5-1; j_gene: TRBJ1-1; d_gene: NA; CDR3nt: TGCGCCAGCAGCTCGGGGGGCAGGGGCGCCACTGAAGCTTTCTTT; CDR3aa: CASSSGGRGATEAFF
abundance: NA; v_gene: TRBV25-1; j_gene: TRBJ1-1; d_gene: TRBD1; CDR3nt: TGTGCCAGCAGCCCGGGACAGGGGCGTTTCACCTTCTTT; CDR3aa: CASSPGQGRFTFF
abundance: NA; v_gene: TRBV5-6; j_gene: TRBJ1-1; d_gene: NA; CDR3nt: TGTGCCAGCCAGTTAGACCCAACAGAGAACACTGAAGCTTTCTTT; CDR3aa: CASQLDPTENTEAFF
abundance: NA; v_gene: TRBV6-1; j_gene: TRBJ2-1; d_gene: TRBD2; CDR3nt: TGTGCCAGCAGTGACCGAGGCGGGAGGGCCTACAATGAGCAGTTCTTC; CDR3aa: CASSDRGGRAYNEQFF
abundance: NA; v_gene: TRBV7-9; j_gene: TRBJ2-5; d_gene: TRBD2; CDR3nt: TGTGCCAGCAGCGAGGGACTAGCGGAACAAGAGACCCAGTACTTC; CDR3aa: CASSEGLAEQETQYF
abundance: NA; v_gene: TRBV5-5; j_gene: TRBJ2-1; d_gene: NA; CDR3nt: TGTGCCAGCAGCTTGTCCAGCCTAGCGTTCGACAATGAGCAGTTCTTC; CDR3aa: CASSLSSLAFDNEQFF
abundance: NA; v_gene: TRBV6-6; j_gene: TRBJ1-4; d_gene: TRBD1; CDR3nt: TGTGCCAGCAGTTACGGGACAGGGGGCGCGGGTGAAAAACTGTTTTTT; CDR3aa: CASSYGTGGAGEKLFF
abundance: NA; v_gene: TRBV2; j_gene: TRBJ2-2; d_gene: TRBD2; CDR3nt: TGTGCCAGCAGGGCGGGAGGTTTCACCGGGGAGCTGTTTTTT; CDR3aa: CASRAGGFTGELFF
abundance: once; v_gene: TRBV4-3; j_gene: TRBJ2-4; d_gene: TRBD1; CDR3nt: TGCGCCAGCAGCCAAGATTACGGGGTAACAGGGGTTCTGATGAACATTCAGTACTTC; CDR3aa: CASSQDYGVTGVLMNIQYF
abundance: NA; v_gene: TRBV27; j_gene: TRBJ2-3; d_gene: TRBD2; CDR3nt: TGTGCCAGCAGTGTTCTAGCGGGAGGAGGCACAGATACGCAGTATTTT; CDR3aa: CASSVLAGGGTDTQYF
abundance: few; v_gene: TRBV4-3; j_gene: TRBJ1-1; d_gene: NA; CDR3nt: TGCGCCAGCAGCCCTACCGGTAGTTTTGAAGCTTTCTTT; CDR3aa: CASSPTGSFEAFF
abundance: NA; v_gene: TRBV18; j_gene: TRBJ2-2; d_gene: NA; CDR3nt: TGTGCCAGCTCACCCTACAGGCGTGCGAACACCGGGGAGCTGTTTTTT; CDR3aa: CASSPYRRANTGELFF
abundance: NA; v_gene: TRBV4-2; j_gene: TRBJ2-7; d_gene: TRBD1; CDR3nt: TGTGCCAGCAGCCCTTGGGTTGGGACAGGAGCCTACGAGCAGTACTTC; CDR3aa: CASSPWVGTGAYEQYF
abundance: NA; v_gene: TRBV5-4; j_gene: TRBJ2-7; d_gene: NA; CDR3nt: TGTGCCAGCAGCCCCCAATTGGGTGGCAGGGACGAGCAGTACTTC; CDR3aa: CASSPQLGGRDEQYF
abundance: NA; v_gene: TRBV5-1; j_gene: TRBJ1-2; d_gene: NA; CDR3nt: TGCGCCAGCAGCTTGGCCGTGGGGGGAAGCTATGGCTACACCTTC; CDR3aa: CASSLAVGGSYGYTF
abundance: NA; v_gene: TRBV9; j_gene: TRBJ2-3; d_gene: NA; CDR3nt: TGTGCCAGCAGTGAAGTAGCGACGGATACGCAGTATTTT; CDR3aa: CASSEVATDTQYF
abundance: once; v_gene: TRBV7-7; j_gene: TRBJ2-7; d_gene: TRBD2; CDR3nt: TGTGCCAGCAGCTCTGGACTAGCGAATTTCTACGAGCAGTACTTC; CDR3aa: CASSSGLANFYEQYF
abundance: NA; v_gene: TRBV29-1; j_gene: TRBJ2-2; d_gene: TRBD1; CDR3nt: TGCAGCGCAGTAGGGGGCTTCCCGAACACCGGGGAGCTGTTTTTT; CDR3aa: CSAVGGFPNTGELFF
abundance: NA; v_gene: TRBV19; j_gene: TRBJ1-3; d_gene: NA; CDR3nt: TGTGCCATCGGTGTTTTCTCTGGAAACACCATATATTTT; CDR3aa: CAIGVFSGNTIYF
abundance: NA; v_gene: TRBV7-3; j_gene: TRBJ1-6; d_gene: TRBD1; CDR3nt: TGTGCCAGCAGTGGGACAGACCCTAATTCACCCCTCCACTTT; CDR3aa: CASSGTDPNSPLHF
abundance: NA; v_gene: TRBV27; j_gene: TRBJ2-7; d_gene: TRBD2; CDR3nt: TGTGCCAGCAGTTGGGCAAGCGGGAACTCCTACGAGCAGTACTTC; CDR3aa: CASSWASGNSYEQYF
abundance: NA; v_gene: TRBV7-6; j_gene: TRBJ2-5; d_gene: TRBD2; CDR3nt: TGTGCCAGCAGCGCTGGGACTAGCGGGGGGGCCCAAGAGACCCAGTACTTC; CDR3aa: CASSAGTSGGAQETQYF
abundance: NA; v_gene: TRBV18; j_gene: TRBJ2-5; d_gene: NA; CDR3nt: TGTGCCAGCTCACCCAACACGGAGACCCAGTACTTC; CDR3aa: CASSPNTETQYF
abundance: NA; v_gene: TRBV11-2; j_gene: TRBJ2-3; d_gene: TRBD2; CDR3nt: TGTGCCAGCAGCTTAGTTTGGGATGTTAGCGGGAGATTCATAGATACGCAGTATTTT; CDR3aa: CASSLVWDVSGRFIDTQYF
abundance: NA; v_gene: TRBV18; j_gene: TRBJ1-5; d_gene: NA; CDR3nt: TGTGCCAGCTCACGTGAAGGGGGACAGCCCCAGCATTTT; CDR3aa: CASSREGGQPQHF
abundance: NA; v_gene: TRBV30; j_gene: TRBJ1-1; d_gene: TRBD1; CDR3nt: TGTGCCTGGAGTGTTTGGGACAGGAACACTGAAGCTTTCTTT; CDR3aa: CAWSVWDRNTEAFF
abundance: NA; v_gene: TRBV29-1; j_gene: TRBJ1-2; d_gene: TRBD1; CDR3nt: TGCAGCGTCGAGAGCCACGGGACAGGGGGCGCGGATGGCTACACCTTC; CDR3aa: CSVESHGTGGADGYTF
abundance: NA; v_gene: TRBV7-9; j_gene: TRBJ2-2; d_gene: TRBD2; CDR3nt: TGTGCCAGCAGCACTAGCGGGAGGGCCGGGGAGCTGTTTTTT; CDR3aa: CASSTSGRAGELFF
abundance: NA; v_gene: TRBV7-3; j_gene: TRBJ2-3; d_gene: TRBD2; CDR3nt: TGTGCCAGCAGCCCCGGGGGGGGCAGCACAGATACGCAGTATTTT; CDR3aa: CASSPGGGSTDTQYF
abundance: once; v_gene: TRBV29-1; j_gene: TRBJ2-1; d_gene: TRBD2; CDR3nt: TGCAGCGTCTCAGCTGTCGGGACTAGCGGGAAAATGGGGCAGTTCTTC; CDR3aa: CSVSAVGTSGKMGQFF
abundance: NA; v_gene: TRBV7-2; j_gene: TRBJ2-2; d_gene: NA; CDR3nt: TGTGCCAGTAAACTCGACAGAAACACCGGGGAGCTGTTTTTT; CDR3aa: CASKLDRNTGELFF
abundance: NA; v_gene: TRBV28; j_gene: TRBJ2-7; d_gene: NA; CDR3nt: TGTGCCAGCACTATAGGGAATGCCAGGGGGGCATACGAGCAGTACTTC; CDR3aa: CASTIGNARGAYEQYF